Presented here are 2 T cell receptor beta chains from one specimen sequenced in a study of cytomegalovirus exposure and HLA in healthy donors. The PCR ran on 60 Vbeta and 13 Jbeta primers. Sequencing was performed with immunoSEQ multiplex PCR; in TCRdb, only in-frame clones are kept and a portion is missing. There are 100,000 to 150,000 clones in the sample; about four fifths occur only once, and 13% lies in the top ten. Sequenced input: PBMCs. The receptors originated from a woman aged 60 to 75 in good health and CMV-seropositive.

This chain links TRBV7-9 with TRBJ1-6; 7 bases fit TRBD1. This CDR3 contains 17 residues. CDR1 and CDR2 from the germline V gene are SEHNR and FQNEAQ (reference sequence). V shed 4 bases and J 0 bases; nucleotides not matched to a gene: 6. The CDR3: CASSSDRLSSYNSPLHF. As DNA, the CDR3 is TGTGCCAGCAGCTCGGACAGGTTGAGCTCCTATAATTCACCCCTCCACTTT.

V is TRBV14 and J is TRBJ2-7, with D possibly being TRBD1 (5 bases). The CDR3 runs 11 residues. Deletions cut 5 bases from V and 6 bases from J, with 8 bases between. Germline values: CDR1 SGHDN, CDR2 FVKESK. The CDR3 DNA sequence: TGTGCCAGCAGCTCAGGGTTCGAGCAGTACTTC. It encodes CASSSGFEQYF.